This T cell receptor (beta chain) was identified during a study of blood T cell repertoires in COVID-19. Study information: The United States, Italy and Spain were the sources of the acute and convalescent COVID-19 samples. Sources were T cells, B-cell-depleted T cells, or PBMCs; the material itself was cDNA or gDNA.

CDR3 length equals 13 residues. V lost 5 bases, J lost 5 bases, and 4 bases stayed unmatched. The germline V gene encodes CDR1 SGHTA and CDR2 FQGTGA. In the study's own analysis: Amplification of reference gene primers provided the estimated nucleated cell counts. Data came from immunoSEQ multiplex PCR; TCRdb stores just in-frame clones and leaves some out. The D gene and trimming were derived from the DNA, and the V and J assignments and clone size from that table. The sample lists 150,000 to 200,000 clones; 75% to 90% were seen once. The TCR originated in a woman aged 55-70 years with acute or convalescent COVID-19. Sequencing used peripheral blood. V usage is TRBV7-3 and J usage is TRBJ1-2; the match to TRBD1 covers 8 bases. In DNA form, the CDR3 reads TGTGCCAGCAGCCCAGACAGGGGATATGGCTACACCTTC. Its protein product is CASSPDRGYGYTF.